Below, 14 T cell receptor beta chains from the same sample are listed, as sequenced in a study of CD4 T cells in relation to SARS-CoV-2 and coronaviruses. Method: immunoSEQ multiplex PCR; TCRdb's copy keeps in-frame clones and lacks some. Seen here are 38,000 or so clones, under 85% observed once, and the top ten hold roughly 22%. No cognate antigen is known for these TCRs. The source material was memory CD4+ T cells from PBMCs, cultured in vitro. The receptor set was obtained from an adult with COVID-19.

The J gene is TRBJ2-4, the V gene TRBV9; D is perhaps TRBD2 (6 bases). The germline V gene has CDR1 SGDLS and CDR2 YYNGEE. The CDR3 consists of 14 residues. Trimming took 0 bases from V and 6 from J, leaving 10 bases between them. In nucleotides, the CDR3 is TGTGCCAGCAGCGTAGAGGGGACTGGAAACATTCAGTACTTC. Protein product: CASSVEGTGNIQYF. Supplemented by reference TRBV9 and TRBJ2-4, the full variable domain reads DSGVTQTPKHLITATGQRVTLRCSPRSGDLSVYWYQQSLDQGLQFLIQYYNGEERAKGNILERFSAQQFPDLHSELNLSSLELGDSALYFCASSVEGTGNIQYFGAGTRLSVL.

The V call is TRBV19, the J call TRBJ1-1; 9 nucleotides line up with TRBD1. The CDR3 length is 15 residues. With V trimmed by 1 base and J by 2 bases, 2 bases remained unmatched. The V gene's germline CDR1 is LNHDA and CDR2 SQIVND (reference sequence). CDR3: CASSIVGQGNTEAFF. The CDR3 DNA is TGTGCCAGTAGTATAGTGGGACAGGGAAACACTGAAGCTTTCTTT.

The chain recombines TRBV10-3 with TRBJ1-1; maybe TRBD1 (6 bases). V was pared by 5 bases and J by 1 base, with 20 bases between. CDR1 and CDR2 from the germline V gene are ENHRY and SYGVKD. The CDR3 contains 17 residues. In nucleotides, the CDR3 is TGTGCCATCAGTCCTATGGGGAGGAAACAGGGGAACACTGAAGCTTTCTTT. The encoded protein is CAISPMGRKQGNTEAFF.

The sample holds a few counts of this clone. This sequence joins TRBV18 and TRBJ2-7, with 10 bases aligning to TRBD1. CDR3 length: 14 amino acids. Unmatched junction bases numbered 2, after V lost 3 bases and J lost 3 bases. Per the germline V gene, CDR1 is KGHSH and CDR2 is LQKENI. The chain's CDR3 is CASSPDRGVYEQYF. In DNA, the CDR3 is TGTGCCAGCTCACCGGACAGGGGGGTCTACGAGCAGTACTTC.

This clone was recorded only once. The J gene is TRBJ2-7, the V gene TRBV5-4; 11 bases agree with TRBD2. V shed 5 bases and J 0 bases; nucleotides not matched to a gene: 4. The CDR3 is made up of 15 amino acids. Germline values: CDR1 SGHNT, CDR2 YYREEE (reference sequence). CDR3 loop: CASSFSGRASYEQYF. CDR3 DNA sequence: TGTGCCAGCAGTTTTAGCGGGAGGGCCTCCTACGAGCAGTACTTC.

The chain is built from TRBV5-1 and TRBJ2-1; 8 nucleotides match TRBD2. The CDR3 totals 15 residues. CDR1 and CDR2 (germline): SGHRS, YFSETQ. After removal of 5 bases from V and 7 bases from J, the junction contained 11 bases not matched to a gene. CDR3 coding DNA: TGCGCCAGCAGGCGACCCGGGACTAGACCTAATGAGCAGTTCTTC. Amino acid sequence: CASRRPGTRPNEQFF.

The chain recombines TRBV10-3 with TRBJ1-5; a possible D gene is TRBD1 (5 bases). The CDR3 is 13 amino acids. The germline gives CDR1 ENHRY, CDR2 SYGVKD. The ends were cut back, 6 bases at V and 7 bases at J, with 13 bases in the middle. CDR3 in amino acids: CAIRGTEMQPQHF. CDR3 in DNA: TGTGCCATCAGGGGGACGGAGATGCAGCCCCAGCATTTT.

This clone occurred a few times. V is TRBV5-6 and J is TRBJ1-2; D is undetermined. The CDR3 contains 14 residues. The V gene lost 2 bases and the J gene lost 5 bases, with 13 bases spanning the gap. Germline CDR1 and CDR2: SGHDT and YYEEEE. The CDR3 here is CASSFLGQLYGYTF. The DNA of the CDR3 is TGTGCCAGCAGCTTTCTAGGGCAGCTTTATGGCTACACCTTC.

The CDR3 DNA reads as TGTGCCAGCAGCTCCGGACAGACCGGAGGAGCTTTCTTT. It yields the protein CASSSGQTGGAFF. V and J are TRBV7-2 and TRBJ1-1, with a tentative D call TRBD1 (6 bases). Germline V lookup: CDR1 SGHTA, CDR2 FQGNSA. Deletions cut 4 bases from V and 10 bases from J, with 16 bases between. The CDR3 has 13 residues.

V usage is TRBV30 and J usage is TRBJ2-7; TRBD2 matches at 13 bases. The junction had 4 bases not matched to a gene; V was cut back by 1 base and J by 4 bases. Germline V CDR1 and CDR2: GTSNPN, SVGIG (reference sequence). The CDR3 has 15 residues. The CDR3 is CAWSGGLAGAYEQYF. As DNA, the CDR3 is TGTGCCTGGAGTGGCGGACTAGCGGGAGCTTACGAGCAGTACTTC.

V usage is TRBV29-1 and J usage is TRBJ2-5; 10 bases match TRBD1. After removal of 5 bases from V and 5 bases from J, the junction contained 8 bases not matched to a gene. This CDR3 contains 14 residues. From germline, CDR1 is SQVTM and CDR2 ANQGSEA. CDR3 region: CSVTGTGVVETQYF. The CDR3 region has the DNA TGCAGCGTTACCGGGACAGGGGTTGTGGAGACCCAGTACTTC.

The DNA of the CDR3 is TGTGCCAGCAGCCAAGGGTTTCAGGGAAGAACCTACGAGCAGTACTTC. Translating it yields CASSQGFQGRTYEQYF. The chain combines TRBV14 with TRBJ2-7, with D possibly matching TRBD1 (5 bases). The CDR3 has 16 amino acids. Trimming shortened V by 1 base and J by 2 bases, and 15 bases separated the two germline ends. CDR1 and CDR2 (germline): SGHDN, FVKESK.

This clone was counted a single time. Other DNA sequences in the sample encode the same CDR3. This chain joins TRBV6-4 and TRBJ2-3; 7 nucleotides agree with TRBD1. The trim removed 2 bases at V and 3 bases at J, leaving 5 bases unmatched. Looked up from germline, CDR1 is MRHNA and CDR2 is SNTAGT. The length of the CDR3 is 15 residues. The CDR3 spells CASSDGAGGTDTQYF. The CDR3 bases are TGTGCCAGCAGTGACGGGGCAGGGGGAACAGATACGCAGTATTTT.

In DNA, the CDR3 is TGTGCCATCAGGCAAGACGGACGGGACAATCAGCCCCAGCATTTT. This gives the protein CAIRQDGRDNQPQHF. The chain carries TRBV10-3 and TRBJ1-5, with no clear D. The V end was cut by 6 bases, the J end by 3 bases, with 15 bases between. The CDR3 totals 15 residues. Germline assignment: CDR1 ENHRY and CDR2 SYGVKD.